The 10 T cell receptor beta chains listed next were all sequenced from one sample in a study of blood T cell repertoires in COVID-19. Profiling relied on immunoSEQ multiplex PCR, and the TCRdb table lists in-frame clones only, not all of them. The table lists fewer than 350,000 clones, approximately 80% of them singletons. Sequencing was done on a sample of peripheral blood. Source of these receptors: a woman in her 50s with active or convalescent COVID-19.

The chain employs TRBV5-1 and TRBJ1-2, with a weak D call TRBD1 (5 bases). V was shortened by 2 bases and J by 4 bases, with 12 bases between the two germline ends. Germline-derived CDR1 and CDR2 are SGHRS and YFSETQ. The CDR3 is 14 amino acids. The CDR3: CASSFETAVYGYTF. The DNA of the CDR3 is TGCGCCAGCAGCTTTGAGACAGCAGTCTATGGCTACACCTTC.

This clone has only a few counts. This chain links TRBV20-1 with TRBJ1-1, with a possible D match to TRBD1 (6 bases). Germline lookup yields CDR1 DFQATT and CDR2 SNEGSKA (reference sequence). The CDR3 is made up of 12 amino acids. The V end lost 3 bases, the J end lost 11 bases, and 16 bases lay between the germline ends. CDR3 amino acids: CSASSQGRMAFF. The CDR3 bases are TGCAGTGCTAGTAGCCAGGGGAGAATGGCTTTCTTT.

The gene calls are TRBV18 and TRBJ2-1; 11 bases are shared with TRBD2. Trimming removed 4 bases from V and 7 bases from J; junction bases left unmatched: 12. This CDR3 comprises 17 residues. In germline, CDR1 is KGHSH, CDR2 LQKENI. The CDR3 loop is CASSRITSGSIINEQFF. CDR3 nucleotides: TGTGCCAGCTCACGGATCACTAGCGGGAGTATTATAAATGAGCAGTTCTTC.

The J gene is TRBJ2-5, the V gene TRBV6-5; a possible D gene is TRBD1 (6 bases). Germline V gene data show CDR1 as MNHEY and CDR2 as SVGAGI. The CDR3 extends over 13 amino acids. V was shortened by 6 bases and J by 2 bases, with 10 bases between the two germline ends. The CDR3 nucleotides read TGTGCCAGCAGATATCAGGGGCAAGAGACCCAGTACTTC. Its protein is CASRYQGQETQYF.

The DNA of the CDR3 is TGTGCCAGCAGCTTAGTAGCGGGAGAGACCTACGAGCAGTACTTC. Residues: CASSLVAGETYEQYF. This chain joins TRBV11-3 and TRBJ2-7; 9 bases match TRBD2. The CDR3 contains 15 residues. The germline V gene has CDR1 SGHNT and CDR2 YENEEA. Trimming at V came to 1 base and at J to 2 bases, leaving 3 bases not matched to a gene. Combining the CDR3 with reference TRBV11-3 and TRBJ2-7 gives the whole variable domain EAGVVQSPRYKIIEKKQPVAFWCNPISGHNTLYWYLQNLGQGPELLIRYENEEAVDDSQLPKDRFSAERLKGVDSTLKIQPAELGDSAVYLCASSLVAGETYEQYFGPGTRLTVT.

This chain uses TRBV5-1 with TRBJ1-5; D remains ambiguous. The germline gives CDR1 SGHRS, CDR2 YFSETQ. The ends were cut back, 4 bases at V and 7 bases at J, with 18 bases in the middle. This CDR3 comprises 15 residues. CDR3 sequence: CASSPGAGLNQPQHF. CDR3 sequence (DNA): TGCGCCAGCAGCCCGGGCGCGGGTCTCAACCAGCCCCAGCATTTT.

The chain couples TRBV7-8 to TRBJ2-5, with 10 bases lining up with TRBD2. Germline values: CDR1 SGHVS, CDR2 FQNEAQ. Trimming at V came to 1 base and at J to 1 base, leaving 6 bases not matched to a gene. This CDR3 is 17 amino acids long. The CDR3 DNA follows: TGTGCCAGCAGCTTAGTCGGGGTAGCGGGAGGCCAAGAGACCCAGTACTTC. It yields the protein CASSLVGVAGGQETQYF. Filled out from reference TRBV7-8 and TRBJ2-5, the complete variable domain reads GAGVSQSPRYKVAKRGQDVALRCDPISGHVSLFWYQQALGQGPEFLTYFQNEAQLDKSGLPSDRFFAERPEGSVSTLKIQRTQQEDSAVYLCASSLVGVAGGQETQYFGPGTRLLVL.

V is TRBV14 and J is TRBJ1-1; 8 nucleotides match TRBD1. The CDR3 sequence is 18 residues long. The V and J ends lost 0 bases and 1 base, in that order; junction bases with no gene match: 10. CDR1 SGHDN and CDR2 FVKESK come from the germline V gene. The CDR3 coding sequence is TGTGCCAGCAGCCAAGAAAACCCAGGGGGCTATTCGAACACTGAAGCTTTCTTT. It yields the protein CASSQENPGGYSNTEAFF.

The gene calls are TRBV5-4 and TRBJ2-5, with 8 positions matching TRBD1. The ends lost 4 bases at V and 5 bases at J; junction bases unmatched: 13. Looked up from germline, CDR1 is SGHNT and CDR2 is YYREEE (reference sequence). CDR3 length: 16 amino acids. CDR3: CASSQDRGLTRETQYF. The CDR3, as DNA: TGTGCCAGCAGCCAAGACAGGGGACTTACCCGGGAGACCCAGTACTTC.

The V gene is TRBV29-1, the J gene TRBJ1-4, with D tentatively TRBD1 (6 bases). Germline assignment: CDR1 SQVTM and CDR2 ANQGSEA. Trimming pared 4 bases from V and 7 bases from J, leaving 13 bases between. The CDR3 is made up of 13 amino acids. CDR3 protein: CSVVGGEGEKLFF. Written as DNA, the CDR3 is TGCAGCGTTGTAGGGGGGGAGGGTGAAAAACTGTTTTTT.